The rows below give T cell receptor beta chains drawn from one sample of a study of blood T cell repertoires in COVID-19. The table came from immunoSEQ multiplex PCR; TCRdb's copy has only in-frame clones and leaves some out. This table has approximately 46,000 clones, roughly nine tenths appearing once. The sample consisted of peripheral blood. The source is an older man with active COVID-19. The CDR3 runs from the conserved cysteine through the conserved F or W. D genes are given only for firm matches. The size field is filled for only some rows; it gives once, few, many or a size class.

clone size: -; V gene: TRBV7-9; J gene: TRBJ1-2; D gene: -; CDR3 length: 15; CDR3 DNA: TGTGCCAGCAGTTTCCCGGACAGAGCTAACTATGGCTACACCTTC; CDR3 protein: CASSFPDRANYGYTF
clone size: -; V gene: TRBV6-5; J gene: TRBJ1-4; D gene: -; CDR3 length: 14; CDR3 DNA: TGTGCCGTCAGAGAGGCCGCAGAAAATGAAAAACTGTTTTTT; CDR3 protein: CAVREAAENEKLFF
clone size: -; V gene: TRBV28; J gene: TRBJ2-7; D gene: TRBD2; CDR3 length: 15; CDR3 DNA: TGTGCCAGCAGTTTACGGCGGGGGACCCCCTACGAGCAGTACTTC; CDR3 protein: CASSLRRGTPYEQYF
clone size: -; V gene: TRBV10-2; J gene: TRBJ2-7; D gene: -; CDR3 length: 12; CDR3 DNA: TGCGCCAGCACGGGACTTAGCTACGAGCAGTACTTC; CDR3 protein: CASTGLSYEQYF
clone size: -; V gene: TRBV7-6; J gene: TRBJ1-1; D gene: -; CDR3 length: 15; CDR3 DNA: TGTGCCAGCAGCTTAGTTTCGCAGGGCGGCACTGAAGCTTTCTTT; CDR3 protein: CASSLVSQGGTEAFF
clone size: -; V gene: TRBV5-6; J gene: TRBJ2-7; D gene: TRBD2; CDR3 length: 14; CDR3 DNA: TGTGCCAGCAGCTTGGTCGGGGAGGGCTACGAGCAGTACTTC; CDR3 protein: CASSLVGEGYEQYF
clone size: -; V gene: TRBV27; J gene: TRBJ2-7; D gene: -; CDR3 length: 14; CDR3 DNA: TGTGCCAGCAGTCGCGCGAGGGCGCCGGGGGAGCAGTACTTC; CDR3 protein: CASSRARAPGEQYF
clone size: -; V gene: TRBV9; J gene: TRBJ2-1; D gene: TRBD1; CDR3 length: 16; CDR3 DNA: TGTGCCAGCAGCGTAGACAGGGGGAGCCCCTACAATGAGCAGTTCTTC; CDR3 protein: CASSVDRGSPYNEQFF
clone size: -; V gene: TRBV5-1; J gene: TRBJ2-4; D gene: TRBD2; CDR3 length: 13; CDR3 DNA: TGCGCCAGCAGCTCGGGACTAGCTAACATTCAGTACTTC; CDR3 protein: CASSSGLANIQYF
clone size: -; V gene: TRBV18; J gene: TRBJ1-1; D gene: -; CDR3 length: 14; CDR3 DNA: TGTGCCAGCTCACCGGCAGGGGCGAACACTGAAGCTTTCTTT; CDR3 protein: CASSPAGANTEAFF
clone size: -; V gene: TRBV28; J gene: TRBJ2-7; D gene: TRBD2; CDR3 length: 14; CDR3 DNA: TGTGCCAGCACTCCCACGGCGGGGGGCTACGAGCAGTACTTC; CDR3 protein: CASTPTAGGYEQYF
clone size: -; V gene: TRBV5-1; J gene: TRBJ2-5; D gene: -; CDR3 length: 13; CDR3 DNA: TGCGCCAGCAGCTTGGAAGGGAGAGAGACCCAGTACTTC; CDR3 protein: CASSLEGRETQYF
clone size: -; V gene: TRBV15; J gene: TRBJ1-1; D gene: -; CDR3 length: 14; CDR3 DNA: TGTGCCACCAGCAGAGATTCGGTGAACACTGAAGCTTTCTTT; CDR3 protein: CATSRDSVNTEAFF
clone size: -; V gene: TRBV6-1; J gene: TRBJ1-1; D gene: -; CDR3 length: 13; CDR3 DNA: TGTGCCAGCAGTGATCAGGTGAACACTGAAGCTTTCTTT; CDR3 protein: CASSDQVNTEAFF
clone size: -; V gene: TRBV5-4; J gene: TRBJ2-6; D gene: -; CDR3 length: 15; CDR3 DNA: TGTGCCAGCAGCCTCGGACTATCTGGGGCCAACGTCCTGACTTTC; CDR3 protein: CASSLGLSGANVLTF
clone size: once; V gene: TRBV21-1; J gene: TRBJ1-4; D gene: -; CDR3 length: 16; CDR3 DNA: TGTGCCAGCAGCAAAGCCCGACTCGTCTTCAATGAAAAACTGTTTTTT; CDR3 protein: CASSKARLVFNEKLFF
clone size: -; V gene: TRBV15; J gene: TRBJ2-7; D gene: TRBD2; CDR3 length: 16; CDR3 DNA: TGTGCCACCAGCAGCGCTGCAGCGGGGGGTCTGTACGAGCAGTACTTC; CDR3 protein: CATSSAAAGGLYEQYF
clone size: -; V gene: TRBV29-1; J gene: TRBJ1-2; D gene: TRBD1; CDR3 length: 16; CDR3 DNA: TGCAGCGCATCTAGGGGGACAGGGGGCATCGGCTATGGCTACACCTTC; CDR3 protein: CSASRGTGGIGYGYTF
clone size: -; V gene: TRBV20-1; J gene: TRBJ2-7; D gene: -; CDR3 length: 10; CDR3 DNA: TGCAGTGCTCAGAACTACGAGCAGTACTTC; CDR3 protein: CSAQNYEQYF
clone size: once; V gene: TRBV3-1/TRBV3-2; J gene: TRBJ2-7; D gene: TRBD2; CDR3 length: 14; CDR3 DNA: TGTGCCAGCAGCCAAGATCCAGCGGGGTACGAGCAGTACTTC; CDR3 protein: CASSQDPAGYEQYF
clone size: -; V gene: TRBV28; J gene: TRBJ1-4; D gene: -; CDR3 length: 16; CDR3 DNA: TGTGCCAGCAGTTTAGCCGGGACACCGGGGGGTGAAAAACTGTTTTTT; CDR3 protein: CASSLAGTPGGEKLFF
clone size: -; V gene: TRBV5-4; J gene: TRBJ2-6; D gene: TRBD1; CDR3 length: 17; CDR3 DNA: TGTGCCAGCAGCTCGAGGACAGGGGCTACGGGGGCCAACGTCCTGACTTTC; CDR3 protein: CASSSRTGATGANVLTF
clone size: once; V gene: TRBV5-1; J gene: TRBJ2-1; D gene: TRBD2; CDR3 length: 17; CDR3 DNA: TGCGCCAGCAGCTTGGGACTAGCGGGGGGGCTAATGGATGAGCAGTTCTTC; CDR3 protein: CASSLGLAGGLMDEQFF
clone size: -; V gene: TRBV5-1; J gene: TRBJ2-5; D gene: -; CDR3 length: 14; CDR3 DNA: TGCGCCAGCAGCCCTCAGGGGACCCAAGAGACCCAGTACTTC; CDR3 protein: CASSPQGTQETQYF
clone size: -; V gene: TRBV6-5; J gene: TRBJ1-2; D gene: TRBD1; CDR3 length: 14; CDR3 DNA: TGTGCCAGCAGTTCATACAGGGGCCCGGAGAGCTACACCTTC; CDR3 protein: CASSSYRGPESYTF
clone size: -; V gene: TRBV18; J gene: TRBJ1-3; D gene: TRBD1; CDR3 length: 13; CDR3 DNA: TGTGCCAGCTCCGGGACAGTAGGAAACACCATATATTTT; CDR3 protein: CASSGTVGNTIYF
clone size: -; V gene: TRBV7-8; J gene: TRBJ2-7; D gene: TRBD1; CDR3 length: 15; CDR3 DNA: TGTGCCAGCAGCTCACAGGGGGGAACAGCCTACGAGCAGTACTTC; CDR3 protein: CASSSQGGTAYEQYF
clone size: -; V gene: TRBV4-1; J gene: TRBJ2-7; D gene: -; CDR3 length: 15; CDR3 DNA: TGCGCCAGCAGCCAAGGCCACGGACAGCTCTACGAGCAGTACTTC; CDR3 protein: CASSQGHGQLYEQYF
clone size: -; V gene: TRBV6-1; J gene: TRBJ1-1; D gene: -; CDR3 length: 13; CDR3 DNA: TGTGCCAGCAGTGAAGTTTGGAGTACTGAAGCTTTCTTT; CDR3 protein: CASSEVWSTEAFF
clone size: -; V gene: TRBV9; J gene: TRBJ2-7; D gene: TRBD2; CDR3 length: 14; CDR3 DNA: TGTGCCAGCAGCGCTAGCGGGGGGGCGGGAGAGCAGTACTTC; CDR3 protein: CASSASGGAGEQYF
clone size: -; V gene: TRBV21-1; J gene: TRBJ1-1; D gene: -; CDR3 length: 15; CDR3 DNA: TGTGCCAGCAGCCCCCCGGACAGGGCGTCCACTGAAGCTTTCTTT; CDR3 protein: CASSPPDRASTEAFF
clone size: -; V gene: TRBV19; J gene: TRBJ1-1; D gene: TRBD1; CDR3 length: 16; CDR3 DNA: TGTGCCAGTAGTAGAACAGGGGTGATAATGAACACTGAAGCTTTCTTT; CDR3 protein: CASSRTGVIMNTEAFF
clone size: -; V gene: TRBV3-1/TRBV3-2; J gene: TRBJ2-3; D gene: TRBD2; CDR3 length: 15; CDR3 DNA: TGTGCCAGCAGAAAAGGACTAGCGCGCACAGATACGCAGTATTTT; CDR3 protein: CASRKGLARTDTQYF
clone size: -; V gene: TRBV7-2; J gene: TRBJ1-1; D gene: -; CDR3 length: 13; CDR3 DNA: TGTGCCAGCAGCTTCGAGCCGAACACTGAAGCTTTCTTT; CDR3 protein: CASSFEPNTEAFF
clone size: -; V gene: TRBV25-1; J gene: TRBJ2-1; D gene: TRBD2; CDR3 length: 16; CDR3 DNA: TGTGCCAGCACTAAGAAAGCGGGGGGAGAAGACAATGAGCAGTTCTTC; CDR3 protein: CASTKKAGGEDNEQFF
clone size: -; V gene: TRBV6-2/TRBV6-3; J gene: TRBJ2-1; D gene: TRBD2; CDR3 length: 15; CDR3 DNA: TGTGCCAGCAGTTATCCTAGCGGGGGGGCGGATGAGCAGTTCTTC; CDR3 protein: CASSYPSGGADEQFF
clone size: -; V gene: TRBV27; J gene: TRBJ1-3; D gene: TRBD1; CDR3 length: 18; CDR3 DNA: TGTGCCAGCAGACTTACCCTTACCCGGGACAGCTCTGGAAACACCATATATTTT; CDR3 protein: CASRLTLTRDSSGNTIYF
clone size: -; V gene: TRBV9; J gene: TRBJ2-3; D gene: TRBD2; CDR3 length: 18; CDR3 DNA: TGTGCCAGCACACCGAAAGGACTAGCGGGGGAGGCCACAGATACGCAGTATTTT; CDR3 protein: CASTPKGLAGEATDTQYF
clone size: -; V gene: TRBV6-5; J gene: TRBJ2-7; D gene: TRBD1; CDR3 length: 14; CDR3 DNA: TGTGCCAGCATACAGGGGGGTAGCTCCTACGAGCAGTACTTC; CDR3 protein: CASIQGGSSYEQYF
clone size: -; V gene: TRBV7-9; J gene: TRBJ1-3; D gene: TRBD1; CDR3 length: 17; CDR3 DNA: TGTGCCAGCAGCTTAGCTCTTTCTGGGACAGCTGGAAACACCATATATTTT; CDR3 protein: CASSLALSGTAGNTIYF
clone size: -; V gene: TRBV28; J gene: TRBJ1-2; D gene: TRBD1; CDR3 length: 15; CDR3 DNA: TGTGCCAGCAGTGGGGGACAGGGGTCGGTCTATGGCTACACCTTC; CDR3 protein: CASSGGQGSVYGYTF
clone size: -; V gene: TRBV24-1; J gene: TRBJ2-1; D gene: TRBD2; CDR3 length: 19; CDR3 DNA: TGTGCCACCAGTGATGTGACAGGCGGGGGGGCCGGACCCTACAATGAGCAGTTCTTC; CDR3 protein: CATSDVTGGGAGPYNEQFF
clone size: -; V gene: TRBV6-4; J gene: TRBJ2-1; D gene: -; CDR3 length: 13; CDR3 DNA: TGTGCCAGCAGTAGCGGGCGCTACAATGAGCAGTTCTTC; CDR3 protein: CASSSGRYNEQFF
clone size: once; V gene: TRBV4-3; J gene: TRBJ2-2; D gene: TRBD2; CDR3 length: 18; CDR3 DNA: TGCGCCAGCAGCCAAGGACTAGCGGGGACGCTGAACACCGGGGAGCTGTTTTTT; CDR3 protein: CASSQGLAGTLNTGELFF
clone size: -; V gene: TRBV5-4; J gene: TRBJ1-1; D gene: -; CDR3 length: 15; CDR3 DNA: TGTGCCAGCAGCTTGGAACCCGCTGCCCTATGGGAGGCTTTCTTT; CDR3 protein: CASSLEPAALWEAFF
clone size: once; V gene: TRBV11-1; J gene: TRBJ2-7; D gene: -; CDR3 length: 12; CDR3 DNA: TGTGCCAGCTCCCGGGGATCATACGAGCAGTACTTC; CDR3 protein: CASSRGSYEQYF
clone size: -; V gene: TRBV7-9; J gene: TRBJ1-3; D gene: -; CDR3 length: 12; CDR3 DNA: TGTGCCAGCAGCGAGACACGGCACACCATATATTTT; CDR3 protein: CASSETRHTIYF
clone size: -; V gene: TRBV7-2; J gene: TRBJ2-5; D gene: -; CDR3 length: 14; CDR3 DNA: TGTGCCAGCAGCCCGGTCCGGGGGTCGGAGACCCAGTACTTC; CDR3 protein: CASSPVRGSETQYF
clone size: -; V gene: TRBV7-9; J gene: TRBJ2-1; D gene: TRBD2; CDR3 length: 16; CDR3 DNA: TGTGCCAGCACCCCCCTAGGGCGGGAGGTACTCAATGAGCAGTTCTTC; CDR3 protein: CASTPLGREVLNEQFF
clone size: -; V gene: TRBV28; J gene: TRBJ1-5; D gene: -; CDR3 length: 13; CDR3 DNA: TGTGCCAGCAGCCTCAGAACACCTCAGCCCCAGCATTTT; CDR3 protein: CASSLRTPQPQHF
clone size: -; V gene: TRBV9; J gene: TRBJ2-2; D gene: TRBD2; CDR3 length: 15; CDR3 DNA: TGTGCCAGCAGCCAACTAGCGGGAGGCACCGGGGAGCTGTTTTTT; CDR3 protein: CASSQLAGGTGELFF
clone size: once; V gene: TRBV29-1; J gene: TRBJ2-5; D gene: TRBD1; CDR3 length: 13; CDR3 DNA: TGCAGCGTGAAGGGGGCAGCACAAGAGACCCAGTACTTC; CDR3 protein: CSVKGAAQETQYF
clone size: few; V gene: TRBV7-2; J gene: TRBJ1-6; D gene: TRBD1; CDR3 length: 16; CDR3 DNA: TGTGCCAGCAGCAAGGCAGGGGGTCTGTATCGGTCACCCCTCCACTTT; CDR3 protein: CASSKAGGLYRSPLHF
clone size: -; V gene: TRBV28; J gene: TRBJ2-7; D gene: -; CDR3 length: 12; CDR3 DNA: TGTGCCAGCAATGGTTTCGGCTACGAGCAGTACTTC; CDR3 protein: CASNGFGYEQYF
clone size: -; V gene: TRBV7-8; J gene: TRBJ2-7; D gene: -; CDR3 length: 13; CDR3 DNA: TGTGCCAGCGGCCACAGGGTGGTCTACGAGCAGTACTTC; CDR3 protein: CASGHRVVYEQYF
clone size: -; V gene: TRBV7-3; J gene: TRBJ2-7; D gene: TRBD1; CDR3 length: 14; CDR3 DNA: TGTGCCAGCAGCCAATACGGACAGGGGGATGAGCAGTACTTC; CDR3 protein: CASSQYGQGDEQYF
clone size: -; V gene: TRBV6-2/TRBV6-3; J gene: TRBJ2-3; D gene: TRBD2; CDR3 length: 16; CDR3 DNA: TGTGCCAGCAGTTTCCTCAGCGGGGGTCAAACAGATACGCAGTATTTT; CDR3 protein: CASSFLSGGQTDTQYF
clone size: -; V gene: TRBV9; J gene: TRBJ1-3; D gene: -; CDR3 length: 15; CDR3 DNA: TGTGCCAGCAGCCCAGTGGGAGGATCTGGAAACACCATATATTTT; CDR3 protein: CASSPVGGSGNTIYF